The present entry profiles one TCR beta chain with its context. This sample is part of a study of blood T cell repertoires in COVID-19. Study context: Spain, Italy and the United States supplied samples that represented acute and convalescent COVID-19.

In the source study's methods: Estimation of nucleated cell counts was performed using reference gene primer amplification. Clones were read by immunoSEQ multiplex PCR, and TCRdb kept only the in-frame ones, dropping some. V and J calls and clone size are given by that table; D and trimming were obtained from the DNA. The data contain some 89,000 clones, roughly four fifths of them singletons. Germline V lookup: CDR1 SNHLY, CDR2 FYNNEI. The CDR3 totals 16 residues. After removal of 7 bases from V and 0 bases from J, the junction contained 10 bases not matched to a gene. The TCR originated in a woman of 80 years or more with acute or convalescent COVID-19. The chain recombines TRBV2 with TRBJ2-3; 7 bases are a match to TRBD2. Sequenced: peripheral blood. CDR3 in amino acids: CASIPSGGPSTDTQYF. CDR3 in DNA: TGTGCCAGCATCCCCTCGGGGGGACCTAGCACAGATACGCAGTATTTT.